Reported below is one T cell receptor (beta chain). The data derive from a study of blood T cell repertoires in COVID-19. Study information: Spain, Italy and the United States supplied samples that represented acute and convalescent COVID-19.

Profiling relied on immunoSEQ multiplex PCR, and the TCRdb table lists in-frame clones only, not all of them. The sample lists 40,000 to 65,000 clones, 86% occurring once. V lost 8 bases, J lost 4 bases, and 17 bases stayed unmatched. Germline assignment: CDR1 SQVTM and CDR2 ANQGSEA. The CDR3 contains 16 residues. The chain is built from TRBV29-1 and TRBJ2-5, with TRBD2 identical over 9 bases. Sequencing was done on a sample of peripheral blood. The sequence derives from a man aged 65 to 85 with active COVID-19. The CDR3 DNA sequence: TGCAGCATTACCCCCGCGGCTGGCGGGGGGGGAGAGACCCAGTACTTC. Encoded protein: CSITPAAGGGGETQYF.